Here is one TCR beta chain with its context. The sample has other DNA sequences that encode this CDR3 too. This sample is drawn from a study of control samples from healthy donors and cancer patients. The CDR3 contains 10 residues. V lost 3 bases and J 4 bases, leaving 2 bases between the germline ends. Germline CDR1 and CDR2: DFQATT and SNEGSKA (reference sequence). Generated by immunoSEQ multiplex PCR, the TCRdb table keeps only in-frame clones and is missing some. The sample has tens of thousands of clones, approximately 84% seen once. The chain employs TRBV20-1 and TRBJ2-3; D gene uncertain. The sequence derives from a man aged 65 to 79 with lung cancer. Sequencing was done on a sample of PBMCs. Here the CDR3 DNA reads TGCAGTGCTAGGGCAGATACGCAGTATTTT. Translated, it gives CSARADTQYF.